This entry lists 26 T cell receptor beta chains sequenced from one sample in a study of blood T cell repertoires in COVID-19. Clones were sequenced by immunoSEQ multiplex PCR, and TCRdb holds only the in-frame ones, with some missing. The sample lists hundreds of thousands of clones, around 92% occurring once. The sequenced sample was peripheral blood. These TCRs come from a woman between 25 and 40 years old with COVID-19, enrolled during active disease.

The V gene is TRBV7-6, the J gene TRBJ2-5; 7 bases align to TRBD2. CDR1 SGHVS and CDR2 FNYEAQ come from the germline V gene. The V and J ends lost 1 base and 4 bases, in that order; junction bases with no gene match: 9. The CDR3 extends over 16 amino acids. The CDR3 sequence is CASSLGASGVGETQYF. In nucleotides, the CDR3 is TGTGCCAGCAGCTTAGGGGCTAGCGGAGTCGGAGAGACCCAGTACTTC.

The CDR3 protein is CASSKAERWFTLETQYF. DNA of the CDR3: TGTGCCAGCAGCAAAGCGGAGCGTTGGTTTACTCTGGAGACCCAGTACTTC. This chain uses TRBV21-1 with TRBJ2-5; the DNA was not used to check the table's D call, TRBD2. TRBV21-1 is flagged as a pseudogene. This CDR3 has 17 residues.

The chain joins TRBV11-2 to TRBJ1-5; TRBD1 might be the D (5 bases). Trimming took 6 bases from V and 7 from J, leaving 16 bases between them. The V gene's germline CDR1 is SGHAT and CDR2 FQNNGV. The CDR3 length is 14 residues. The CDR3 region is CASSPAGIGQPQHF. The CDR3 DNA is TGTGCCAGCAGTCCCGCAGGGATAGGACAGCCCCAGCATTTT.

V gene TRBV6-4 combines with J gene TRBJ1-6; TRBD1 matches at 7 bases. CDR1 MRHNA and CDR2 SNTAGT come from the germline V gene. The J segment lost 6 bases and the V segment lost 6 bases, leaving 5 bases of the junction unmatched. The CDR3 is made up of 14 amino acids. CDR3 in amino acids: CASRETGSNSPLHF. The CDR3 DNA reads TGTGCCAGCAGGGAGACAGGGTCTAATTCACCCCTCCACTTT.

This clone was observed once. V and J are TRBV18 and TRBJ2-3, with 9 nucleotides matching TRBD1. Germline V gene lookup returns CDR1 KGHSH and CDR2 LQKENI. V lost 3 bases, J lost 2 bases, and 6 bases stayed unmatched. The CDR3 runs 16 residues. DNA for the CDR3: TGTGCCAGCTCACCCCAGGGGACAGGGAACACAGATACGCAGTATTTT. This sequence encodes CASSPQGTGNTDTQYF.

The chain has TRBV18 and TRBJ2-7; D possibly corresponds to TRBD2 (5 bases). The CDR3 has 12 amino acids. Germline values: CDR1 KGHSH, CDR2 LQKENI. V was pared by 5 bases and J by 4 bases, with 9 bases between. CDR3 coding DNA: TGTGCCAGCTCATCGGACTCTTACGAGCAGTACGTC. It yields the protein CASSSDSYEQYV.

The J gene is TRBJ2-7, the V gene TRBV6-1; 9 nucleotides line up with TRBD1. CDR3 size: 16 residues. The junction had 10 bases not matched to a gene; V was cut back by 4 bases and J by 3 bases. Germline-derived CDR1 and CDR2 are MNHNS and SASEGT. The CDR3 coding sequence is TGTGCCAGCAGTGGCAGGTCTCCGGGACAGGGCTACGAGCAGTACTTC. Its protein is CASSGRSPGQGYEQYF.

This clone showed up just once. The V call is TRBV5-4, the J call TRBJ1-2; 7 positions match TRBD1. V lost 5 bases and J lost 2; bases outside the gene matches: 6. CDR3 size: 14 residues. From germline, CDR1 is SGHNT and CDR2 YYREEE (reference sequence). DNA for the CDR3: TGTGCCAGCAGGGCGACAGGGAGGAACTATGGCTACACCTTC. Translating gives CASRATGRNYGYTF.

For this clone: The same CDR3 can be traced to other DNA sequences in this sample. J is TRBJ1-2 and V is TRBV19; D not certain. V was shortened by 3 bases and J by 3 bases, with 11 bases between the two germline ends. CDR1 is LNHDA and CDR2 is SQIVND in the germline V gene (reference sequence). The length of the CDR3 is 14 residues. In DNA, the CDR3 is TGTGCCAGTAGTATTGGAGCGGGTGACTATGGCTACACCTTC. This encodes CASSIGAGDYGYTF.

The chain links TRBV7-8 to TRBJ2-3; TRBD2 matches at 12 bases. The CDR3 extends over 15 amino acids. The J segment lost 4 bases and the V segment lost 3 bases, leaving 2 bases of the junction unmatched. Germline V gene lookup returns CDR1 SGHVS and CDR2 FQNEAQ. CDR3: CASSFLAGGPDTQYF. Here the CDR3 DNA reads TGTGCCAGCAGCTTCCTAGCGGGGGGGCCAGATACGCAGTATTTT.

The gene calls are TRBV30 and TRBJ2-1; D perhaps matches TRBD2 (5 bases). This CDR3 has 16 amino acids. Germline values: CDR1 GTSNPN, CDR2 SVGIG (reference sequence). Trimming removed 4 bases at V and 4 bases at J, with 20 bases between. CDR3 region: CAWTPHLDEGYNEQFF. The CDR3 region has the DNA TGTGCCTGGACCCCGCATCTGGACGAGGGTTACAATGAGCAGTTCTTC.

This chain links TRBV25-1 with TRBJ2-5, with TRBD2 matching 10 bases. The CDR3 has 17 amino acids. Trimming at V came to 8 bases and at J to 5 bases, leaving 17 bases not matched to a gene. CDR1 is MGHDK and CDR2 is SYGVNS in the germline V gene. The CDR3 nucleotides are TGTGCCAGCGGTCCCGGGACGGGAGCGGGAGGGTGGGAGACCCAGTACTTC. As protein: CASGPGTGAGGWETQYF.

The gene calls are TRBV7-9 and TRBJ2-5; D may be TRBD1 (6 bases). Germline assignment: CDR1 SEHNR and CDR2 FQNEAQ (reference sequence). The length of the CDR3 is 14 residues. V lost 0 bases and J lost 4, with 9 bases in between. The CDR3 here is CASSLAGQPETQYF. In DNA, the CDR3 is TGTGCCAGCAGCTTAGCTGGACAGCCAGAGACCCAGTACTTC. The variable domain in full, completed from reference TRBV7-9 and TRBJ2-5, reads DTGVSQNPRHKITKRGQNVTFRCDPISEHNRLYWYRQTLGQGPEFLTYFQNEAQLEKSRLLSDRFSAERPKGSFSTLEIQRTEQGDSAMYLCASSLAGQPETQYFGPGTRLLVL.

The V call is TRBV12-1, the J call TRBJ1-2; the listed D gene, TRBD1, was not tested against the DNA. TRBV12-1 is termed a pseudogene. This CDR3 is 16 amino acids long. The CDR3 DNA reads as TGTGCCAGCAGCTTTGGTGGGACAGGGGATGTCTATGGCTACACCTTC. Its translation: CASSFGGTGDVYGYTF.

The CDR3 loop is CASSLDIWRVKELFF. CDR3 bases: TGTGCCAGCAGCTTAGATATATGGCGGGTCAAGGAGCTGTTTTTT. V gene TRBV11-3 combines with J gene TRBJ2-2, with D possibly TRBD2 on 5 matching bases. V was clipped by 0 bases and J by 10 bases, with 15 bases between them. The CDR3 extends over 15 amino acids. Germline V gives CDR1 SGHNT, CDR2 YENEEA.

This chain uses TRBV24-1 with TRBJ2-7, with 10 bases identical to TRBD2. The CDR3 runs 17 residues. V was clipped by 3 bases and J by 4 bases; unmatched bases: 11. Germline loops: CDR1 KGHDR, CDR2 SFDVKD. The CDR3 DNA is TGTGCCACCAGTGATCCTAGCGGGAGCAATCCAATTTACGAGCAGTACGTC. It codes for CATSDPSGSNPIYEQYV.

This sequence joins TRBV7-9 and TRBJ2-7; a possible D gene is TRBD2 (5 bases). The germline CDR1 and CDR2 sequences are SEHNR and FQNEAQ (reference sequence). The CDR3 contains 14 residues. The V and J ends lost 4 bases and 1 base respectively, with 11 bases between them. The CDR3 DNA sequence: TGTGCCAGCAGCTCGCTAGGACTTTCCTACGAGCAGTACTTC. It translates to CASSSLGLSYEQYF.

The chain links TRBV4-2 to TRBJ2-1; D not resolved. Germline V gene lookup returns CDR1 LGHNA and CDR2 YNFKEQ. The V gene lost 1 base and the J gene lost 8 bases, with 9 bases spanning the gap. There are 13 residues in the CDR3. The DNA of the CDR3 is TGTGCCAGCAGCCAAGTAGGCCGGGATGAGCAGTTCTTC. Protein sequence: CASSQVGRDEQFF.

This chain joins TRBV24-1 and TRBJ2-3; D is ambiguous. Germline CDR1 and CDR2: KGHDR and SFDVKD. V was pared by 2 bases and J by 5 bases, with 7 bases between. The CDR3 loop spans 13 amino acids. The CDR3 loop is CATSDSPRDTQYF. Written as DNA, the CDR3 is TGTGCCACCAGTGATTCGCCCAGAGATACGCAGTATTTT.

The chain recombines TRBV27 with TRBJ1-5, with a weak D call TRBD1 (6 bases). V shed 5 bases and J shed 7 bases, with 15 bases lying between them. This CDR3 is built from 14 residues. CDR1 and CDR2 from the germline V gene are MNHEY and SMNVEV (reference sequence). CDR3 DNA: TGTGCCAGCAGTCCTGACAGGCGGGTCCAGCCCCAGCATTTT. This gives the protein CASSPDRRVQPQHF.

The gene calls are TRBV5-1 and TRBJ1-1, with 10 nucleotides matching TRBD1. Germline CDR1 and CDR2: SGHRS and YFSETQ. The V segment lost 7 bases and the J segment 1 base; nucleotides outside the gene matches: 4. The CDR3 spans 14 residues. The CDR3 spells CASGQGGTNTEAFF. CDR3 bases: TGCGCCAGCGGACAGGGGGGAACGAACACTGAAGCTTTCTTT.

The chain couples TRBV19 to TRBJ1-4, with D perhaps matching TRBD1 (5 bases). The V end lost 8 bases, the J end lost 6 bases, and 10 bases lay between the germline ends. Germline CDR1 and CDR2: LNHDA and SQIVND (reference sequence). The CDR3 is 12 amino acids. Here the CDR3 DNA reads TGTGCCAGTGAGGAGGGACATGAAAAACTGTTTTTT. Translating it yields CASEEGHEKLFF.

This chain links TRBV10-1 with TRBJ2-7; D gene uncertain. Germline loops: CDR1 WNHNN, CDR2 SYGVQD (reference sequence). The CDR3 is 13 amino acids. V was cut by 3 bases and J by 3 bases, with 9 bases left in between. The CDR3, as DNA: TGCGCCAGCAGTGACCCGACGGGCTACGAGCAGTACTTC. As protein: CASSDPTGYEQYF.

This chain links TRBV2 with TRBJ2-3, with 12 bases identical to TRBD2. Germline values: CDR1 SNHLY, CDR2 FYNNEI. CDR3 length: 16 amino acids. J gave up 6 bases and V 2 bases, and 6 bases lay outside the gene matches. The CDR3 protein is CASSEPSGREGDTQYF. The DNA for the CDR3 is TGTGCCAGCAGTGAACCTAGCGGGAGGGAGGGGGATACGCAGTATTTT.

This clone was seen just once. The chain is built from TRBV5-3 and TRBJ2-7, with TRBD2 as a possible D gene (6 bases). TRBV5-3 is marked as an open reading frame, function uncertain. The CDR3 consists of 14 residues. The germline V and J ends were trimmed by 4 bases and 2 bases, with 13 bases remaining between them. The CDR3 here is CARSPRRDPYEQYV. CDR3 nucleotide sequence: TGTGCCAGAAGCCCGAGGCGGGACCCCTACGAGCAGTACGTC.

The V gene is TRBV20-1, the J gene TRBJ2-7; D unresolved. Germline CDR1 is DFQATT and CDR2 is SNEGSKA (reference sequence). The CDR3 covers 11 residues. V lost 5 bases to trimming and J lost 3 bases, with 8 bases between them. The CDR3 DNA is TGCAGTGCTGGGCTGGGCTACGAGCAGTACTTC. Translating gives CSAGLGYEQYF.